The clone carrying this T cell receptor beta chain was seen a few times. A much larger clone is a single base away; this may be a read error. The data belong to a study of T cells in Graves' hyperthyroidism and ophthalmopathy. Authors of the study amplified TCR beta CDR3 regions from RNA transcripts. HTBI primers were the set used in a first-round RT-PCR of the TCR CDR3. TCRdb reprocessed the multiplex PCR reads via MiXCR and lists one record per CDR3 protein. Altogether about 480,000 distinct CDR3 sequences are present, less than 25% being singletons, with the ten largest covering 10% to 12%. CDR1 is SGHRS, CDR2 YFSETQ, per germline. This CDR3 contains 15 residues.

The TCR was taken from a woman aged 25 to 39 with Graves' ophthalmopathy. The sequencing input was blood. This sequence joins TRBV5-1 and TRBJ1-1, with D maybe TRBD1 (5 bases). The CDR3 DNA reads TGCGCCAGCGGCTTCTCGGGGAGCCAGGGAACTGAAGCTTTCTTT. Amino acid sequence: CASGFSGSQGTEAFF.